The rows below give T cell receptor beta chains drawn from one sample of a study of blood T cell repertoires in COVID-19. TCRdb's table, derived via immunoSEQ multiplex PCR, lists solely in-frame clones and lacks some. Of under 250,000 clones listed, approximately 83% are singletons. Material for sequencing was peripheral blood. These receptors originate from a woman aged 55-69 years with acute or convalescent COVID-19. The CDR3 runs from the conserved cysteine through the conserved F or W. Each record gives: D gene, J gene, clone size, V gene, CDR3 DNA, CDR3 protein. The D gene is left open where the match is weak. Only some rows state a clone size, as once, few, many or a class for expanded clones.

>.|TRBJ1-1|.|TRBV11-3
TGTGCCAGCAGCTTAGGTGGGGGCGAAGCTTTCTTT
CASSLGGGEAFF
>.|TRBJ1-3|.|TRBV5-4
TGTGCCAGCAGCTTTCAGGGAATGACCGGAAACACCATATATTTT
CASSFQGMTGNTIYF
>.|TRBJ1-1|.|TRBV6-5
TGTGCCAGCTCCAGCGTAAGCACTGAAGCTTTCTTT
CASSSVSTEAFF
>TRBD1|TRBJ1-3|.|TRBV15
TGTGCCACCAGCAAAGGGGGCCACTCTGGAAACACCATATATTTT
CATSKGGHSGNTIYF
>TRBD1|TRBJ1-1|.|TRBV27
TGTGCCAGCAGTCCACAGGGGTTGAGCACTGAAGCTTTCTTT
CASSPQGLSTEAFF
>TRBD1|TRBJ1-2|once|TRBV6-2/TRBV6-3
TGTGCCAGCAGTCGACAGGGATATTATGGCTACACCTTC
CASSRQGYYGYTF
>TRBD2|TRBJ2-7|.|TRBV3-1/TRBV3-2
TGTGCCAGCAGCCAAGCAGCTCCCGGGGGGGAGCAGTACTTC
CASSQAAPGGEQYF
>TRBD1|TRBJ1-5|.|TRBV7-8
TGTGCCAGCAGCTTATGGACAGGGAATCAGCCCCAGCATTTT
CASSLWTGNQPQHF
>.|TRBJ1-1|.|TRBV6-5
TGTGCCAGCAGTTACGCAGACTTTAGGAACACTGAAGCTTTCTTT
CASSYADFRNTEAFF
>TRBD1|TRBJ1-1|.|TRBV24-1
TGTGCCAGACGACCAGACAGGGTTCGAACTGAAGCTTTCTTT
CARRPDRVRTEAFF
>.|TRBJ2-7|.|TRBV7-2
TGTGCCAGCAGCCCCCAGGGGTTGGCTGGCTCCTACGAGCAGTACTTC
CASSPQGLAGSYEQYF
>.|TRBJ1-1|.|TRBV29-1
TGCAGCGTTAGGCAGATTCGTTCGGGCACTGAAGCTTTCTTT
CSVRQIRSGTEAFF
>TRBD1|TRBJ2-2|.|TRBV19
TGTGCCAGTAGCGTGGGGACAGCTACCGGGGAGCTGTTTTTT
CASSVGTATGELFF
>.|TRBJ1-6|.|TRBV28
TGTGCCAGCAGTTTACCGTCCTTCCGGGAGGGTAATTCACCCCTCCACTTT
CASSLPSFREGNSPLHF
>TRBD1|TRBJ1-1|.|TRBV6-5
TGTGCCAGCGCCAGACAGGGCTTCACTGAAGCTTTCTTT
CASARQGFTEAFF
>TRBD1|TRBJ2-1|.|TRBV2
TGTGCCAGCAGCCGACCCCGGGACAGCCATGAGCAGTTCTTC
CASSRPRDSHEQFF
>TRBD2|TRBJ2-1|.|TRBV28
TGTGCCAGCAGTTCCAAACTAGCGGGGTTTTACAATGAGCAGTTCTTC
CASSSKLAGFYNEQFF
>.|TRBJ1-1|.|TRBV11-2
TGTGCCAGCAGCTTTTCAAACACTGAAGCTTTCTTT
CASSFSNTEAFF
>.|TRBJ2-7|.|TRBV20-1
TGCAGTGCTAGTCTCCGGGTAAGAGAGAACGAGCAGTACTTC
CSASLRVRENEQYF
>.|TRBJ1-1|many|TRBV2
TGTGCCAGCAGTGTTGGGCAGAACACTGAAGCTTTCTTT
CASSVGQNTEAFF
>.|TRBJ1-1|.|TRBV20-1
TGCAGTGCTAGAGAAATACAGGGTACTTTCTTT
CSAREIQGTFF
>TRBD2|TRBJ2-5|.|TRBV12-3/TRBV12-4
TGTGCCAGCAAGCGAGCGGGGATAGAGACCCAGTACTTC
CASKRAGIETQYF
>TRBD2|TRBJ2-3|.|TRBV7-2
TGTGCCAGCAGCTTAGTGTCCAGCGGGGGGGGCAAAGATACGCAGTATTTT
CASSLVSSGGGKDTQYF
>.|TRBJ2-1|.|TRBV5-4
TGTGCCAGCAGCCCCCCCGGGTTGAAGGAGAATGAGCAGTTCTTC
CASSPPGLKENEQFF
>.|TRBJ2-3|once|TRBV10-3
TGTGCCATCAGTGAGACCTCGAGACCGTTAGTAGACAGGCCGAAGGTAGATACGCAGTATTTT
CAISETSRPLVDRPKVDTQYF
>TRBD2|TRBJ2-3|.|TRBV18
TGTGCCAGCTCACAGGGCCCTCCCCTCGCGGGACTAACAGATACGCAGTATTTT
CASSQGPPLAGLTDTQYF